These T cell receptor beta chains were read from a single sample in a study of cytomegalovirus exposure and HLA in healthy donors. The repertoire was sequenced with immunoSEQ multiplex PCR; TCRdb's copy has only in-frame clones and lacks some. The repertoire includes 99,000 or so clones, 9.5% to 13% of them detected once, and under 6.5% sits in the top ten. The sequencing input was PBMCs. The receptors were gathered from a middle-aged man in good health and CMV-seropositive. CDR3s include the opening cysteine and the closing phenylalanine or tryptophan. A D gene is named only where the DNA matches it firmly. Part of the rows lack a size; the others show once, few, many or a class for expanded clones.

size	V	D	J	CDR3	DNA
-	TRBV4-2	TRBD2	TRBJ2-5	CASSQDLGRAQETQYF	TGTGCCAGCAGCCAAGATCTCGGGAGGGCCCAAGAGACCCAGTACTTC
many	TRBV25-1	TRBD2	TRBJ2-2	CASSGLRAGGTGELFF	TGTGCCAGCAGTGGCCTAAGGGCGGGGGGCACCGGGGAGCTGTTTTTT
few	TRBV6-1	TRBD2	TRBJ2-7	CASSPRLAAYEQYF	TGTGCCAGCAGCCCGCGACTAGCGGCCTACGAGCAGTACTTC
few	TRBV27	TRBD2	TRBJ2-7	CASRVAGGPLYEQYF	TGTGCCAGCAGGGTAGCGGGAGGGCCGCTTTACGAGCAGTACTTC
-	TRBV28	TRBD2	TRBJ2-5	CASSSLLAGGEETQYF	TGTGCCAGCAGTTCCTTGTTAGCGGGGGGGGAGGAGACCCAGTACTTC
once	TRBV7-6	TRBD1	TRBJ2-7	CASRLGTGHDEQYF	TGTGCCAGCAGGTTAGGGACAGGGCATGATGAGCAGTACTTC
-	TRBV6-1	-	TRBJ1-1	CASSVTGHNTEAFF	TGTGCCAGCAGTGTGACAGGACATAACACTGAAGCTTTCTTT
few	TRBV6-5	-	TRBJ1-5	CASSSGRGRVFQPQHF	TGTGCCAGCAGTTCCGGTAGGGGTCGGGTGTTTCAGCCCCAGCATTTT
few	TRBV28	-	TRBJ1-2	CASSEPTSGVYGYTF	TGTGCCAGCAGTGAACCGACCTCAGGGGTCTATGGCTACACCTTC
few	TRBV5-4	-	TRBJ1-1	CASSTTGGGTEAFF	TGTGCCAGCAGCACCACTGGTGGAGGCACTGAAGCTTTCTTT
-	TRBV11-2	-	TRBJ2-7	CASSPFGVSGPDSYEQYF	TGTGCCAGCAGCCCCTTCGGGGTTAGCGGTCCCGACTCCTACGAGCAGTACTTC
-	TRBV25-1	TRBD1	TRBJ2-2	CASRPPTGDVTNTGELFF	TGTGCCAGCAGACCCCCTACAGGGGACGTTACGAACACCGGGGAGCTGTTTTTT